These 5 T cell receptor beta chains were sequenced from one sample in a study of technical replicates of blood from a handful of donors. Generated by immunoSEQ multiplex PCR, the TCRdb table keeps only in-frame clones and is missing some. Counted here are some 70,000 clones, 92% occurring once; the ten biggest clones make up approximately 0.38%. Sequenced: T cells isolated from PBMCs. The receptors originated from a human donor in good health.

The CDR3 DNA is TGTGCCAGTAGTATAGTTGGCAGAAGCAATCAGCCCCAGCATTTT. Encoded protein: CASSIVGRSNQPQHF. The chain recombines TRBV19 with TRBJ1-5; D remains unclear. Trimming took 1 base from V and 1 from J, leaving 8 bases between them. The CDR3 runs 15 residues. CDR1 is LNHDA, CDR2 SQIVND, per germline (reference sequence).

V gene TRBV6-5 combines with J gene TRBJ1-4, with D uncertain. The CDR3 covers 14 residues. From germline, CDR1 is MNHEY and CDR2 SVGAGI. With 6 bases removed from V and 8 bases from J, the gap between germline ends came to 16 bases. In DNA form, the CDR3 reads TGTGCCAGCAGCCCCGGTTTCTCCAAGGAAAAACTGTTTTTT. Translating gives CASSPGFSKEKLFF.

The J gene is TRBJ2-1, the V gene TRBV2; 10 nucleotides align to TRBD2. Germline CDR1 is SNHLY and CDR2 is FYNNEI. The CDR3 is made up of 14 amino acids. V trimming: 2 bases; J trimming: 10 bases; junction bases outside the gene matches: 5. CDR3 nucleotide sequence: TGTGCCAGCAGTGAACCGGGACTAGCGATGGAGCAGTTCTTC. It translates to CASSEPGLAMEQFF.

The chain carries TRBV5-6 and TRBJ2-1; D unresolved. There are 16 residues in the CDR3. CDR1 and CDR2 from the germline V gene are SGHDT and YYEEEE. Between the trimmed V and J ends, which lost 2 bases and 0 bases, there was a span of 12 bases. DNA of the CDR3: TGTGCCAGCAGCTTATCTGTACCTATCTCCTACAATGAGCAGTTCTTC. Its translation is CASSLSVPISYNEQFF.

This rearrangement joins TRBV7-9 to TRBJ1-4; TRBD1 aligns across 8 bases. V lost 6 bases to trimming and J lost 8 bases; unmatched junction nucleotides: 8. Germline CDR1 reads SEHNR; CDR2 reads FQNEAQ (reference sequence). The CDR3 runs 14 residues. For the CDR3, the DNA is TGTGCCAGCAGTCGATCACAGGGGGGCGAAAAACTGTTTTTT. This sequence encodes CASSRSQGGEKLFF.